A selection of T cell receptor beta chains follows, all from one sample in a study of blood T cell repertoires in COVID-19. This table comes from immunoSEQ multiplex PCR, and its TCRdb copy is limited to in-frame clones, with some not included. The top ten hold approximately 9.9% of the sample, which has roughly 18,000 clones, approximately 80% seen once. Sequenced material: peripheral blood. These TCRs come from a man older than 75 with acute or convalescent COVID-19. Both conserved end residues are part of each CDR3. D genes are given only for firm matches. Expanded clones are given a class, and other clones once, few, many or no size at all.

TRBJ1-5,TRBD1,TRBV29-1,-,CSVSGGWNQPQHF,TGCAGCGTTTCAGGGGGTTGGAATCAGCCCCAGCATTTT
TRBJ1-4,TRBD1,TRBV5-8,-,CASSLLLGQGFEKLFF,TGTGCCAGCAGCCTCCTACTGGGACAGGGGTTTGAGAAACTGTTTTTT
TRBJ1-3,-,TRBV19,-,CASSPWGDSGNTIYF,TGTGCCAGTAGTCCGTGGGGCGACTCTGGAAACACCATATATTTT
TRBJ2-2,TRBD1,TRBV24-1,once,CATRQGANGELFF,TGTGCCACCCGACAGGGGGCCAACGGGGAGCTGTTTTTT
TRBJ2-7,TRBD1,TRBV10-3,-,CAISESETGGPYEQYF,TGTGCCATCAGTGAGTCAGAGACAGGGGGCCCCTACGAGCAGTACTTC
TRBJ2-1,TRBD2,TRBV9,once,CASSVLSGAYNEQFF,TGTGCCAGCAGCGTTCTTAGCGGGGCCTACAATGAGCAGTTCTTC
TRBJ2-7,TRBD2,TRBV7-9,few,CASSYHGGGRGEQYF,TGTGCCAGCAGCTACCACGGCGGGGGGCGCGGTGAGCAGTACTTC
TRBJ2-5,-,TRBV6-5,-,CASSYDASRTETQYF,TGTGCCAGCAGTTATGATGCATCGAGAACGGAGACCCAGTACTTC
TRBJ1-5,-,TRBV18,-,CASSPDRNQPQHF,TGTGCCAGCTCACCCGACAGGAATCAGCCCCAGCATTTT
TRBJ1-2,TRBD1,TRBV5-6,-,CASSPTGEGRYGYTF,TGTGCCAGCAGCCCGACAGGGGAGGGAAGATATGGCTACACCTTC
TRBJ2-3,TRBD1,TRBV6-2/TRBV6-3,-,CASSSSPRARGDTQYF,TGTGCCAGCAGTTCTTCCCCGAGAGCCAGGGGGGATACGCAGTATTTT
TRBJ1-2,-,TRBV12-3/TRBV12-4,-,CASSLPFRGGYTF,TGTGCCAGCAGCCTCCCCTTCAGGGGCGGCTACACCTTC
TRBJ1-6,TRBD1,TRBV5-1,few,CASSPTGDRENSPLHF,TGCGCCAGCAGCCCTACCGGGGACAGGGAAAATTCACCCCTCCACTTT
TRBJ2-2,-,TRBV19,few,CASSPGSLNTGELFF,TGTGCCAGTAGTCCGGGATCCCTGAACACCGGGGAGCTGTTTTTT
TRBJ1-1,-,TRBV7-2,-,CASSLNRRINTEAFF,TGTGCCAGCAGCTTAAATAGGAGGATAAACACTGAAGCTTTCTTT
TRBJ1-2,-,TRBV18,-,CASSPPSQSYGYTF,TGTGCCAGCTCACCACCGTCACAGTCCTATGGCTACACCTTC
TRBJ1-2,-,TRBV7-8,-,CASSLKGLGAGGYTF,TGTGCCAGCAGCTTAAAGGGCTTGGGGGCGGGTGGCTACACCTTC
TRBJ1-2,TRBD1,TRBV20-1,-,CSAPTGTGYTF,TGCAGTGCTCCGACAGGGACCGGCTACACCTTC
TRBJ1-6,TRBD1,TRBV2,-,CASRGQLDLSSPLHF,TGTGCCAGCAGGGGACAGTTGGATCTGAGTTCACCCCTCCACTTT
TRBJ1-2,-,TRBV29-1,-,CSVGRQAGALHPF,TGCAGCGTTGGGCGTCAGGCGGGAGCCCTACACCCCTTC
TRBJ1-3,TRBD1,TRBV11-2,-,CASSLALDRVSGNTIYF,TGTGCCAGCAGCTTAGCGCTAGACAGGGTCTCCGGAAACACCATATATTTT
TRBJ2-7,TRBD1,TRBV2,-,CASSSQGDGYEQYF,TGTGCCAGCAGTTCCCAGGGGGATGGCTACGAGCAGTACTTC